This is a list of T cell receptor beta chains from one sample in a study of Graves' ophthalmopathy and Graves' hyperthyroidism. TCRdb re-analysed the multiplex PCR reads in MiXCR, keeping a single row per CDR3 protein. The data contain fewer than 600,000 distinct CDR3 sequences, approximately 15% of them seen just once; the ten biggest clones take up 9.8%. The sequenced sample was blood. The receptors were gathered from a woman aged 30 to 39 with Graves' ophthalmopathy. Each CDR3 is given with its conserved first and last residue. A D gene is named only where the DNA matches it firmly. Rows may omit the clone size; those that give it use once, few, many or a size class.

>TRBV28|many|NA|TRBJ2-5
CASRQETQYF
TGTGCCAGCAGACAAGAGACCCAGTACTTC
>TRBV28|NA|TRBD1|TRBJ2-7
CASRRFWRTGWYEQYF
TGTGCCAGCAGGCGTTTTTGGAGGACAGGGTGGTACGAGCAGTACTTC
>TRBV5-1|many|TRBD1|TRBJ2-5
CASSLVTGDWGTQYF
TGCGCCAGCAGCTTGGTGACAGGGGACTGGGGGACCCAGTACTTC
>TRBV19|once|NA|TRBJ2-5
CASSTYLGETQYF
TGTGCCAGTAGTACTTACCTAGGGGAGACCCAGTACTTC
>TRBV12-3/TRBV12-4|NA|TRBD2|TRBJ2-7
CASSLGPAGGPSEQYF
TGTGCCAGCAGTTTAGGTCCAGCGGGAGGGCCGAGTGAGCAGTACTTC
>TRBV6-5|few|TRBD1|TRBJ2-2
CASSYGDREVFGGELFF
TGTGCCAGCAGTTATGGGGACAGGGAGGTTTTTGGGGGGGAGCTGTTTTTT
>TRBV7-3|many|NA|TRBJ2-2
CASRPGSNTGELFF
TGTGCCAGCAGGCCAGGGTCGAACACCGGGGAGCTGTTTTTT
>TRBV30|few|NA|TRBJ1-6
CAWREVVTLHF
TGTGCCTGGAGGGAGGTTGTTACCCTCCACTTT
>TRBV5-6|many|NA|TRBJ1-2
CASSLSRTAYGYTF
TGTGCCAGCAGCTTGAGTCGGACAGCTTATGGCTACACCTTC
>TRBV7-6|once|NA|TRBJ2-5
CASSLARLIQETQYF
TGTGCCAGCAGCTTAGCAAGACTAATCCAAGAGACCCAGTACTTC
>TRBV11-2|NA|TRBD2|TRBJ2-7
CASSLGLANEQYF
TGTGCCAGCAGCTTAGGACTAGCGAACGAGCAGTACTTC
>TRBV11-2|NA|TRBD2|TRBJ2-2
CASSFPTSGGRRTGELFF
TGTGCCAGCAGCTTCCCGACTAGCGGGGGGCGACGGACCGGGGAGCTGTTTTTT
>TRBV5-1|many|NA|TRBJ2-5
CASRREETQYF
TGCGCCAGCAGGAGAGAGGAGACCCAGTACTTC
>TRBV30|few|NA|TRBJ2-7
CAWSGSLPEQYF
TGTGCCTGGAGTGGCAGCCTCCCCGAGCAGTACTTC
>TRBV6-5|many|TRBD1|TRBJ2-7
CASTARGPGYEQYF
TGTGCCAGCACGGCCAGGGGGCCAGGGTACGAGCAGTACTTC
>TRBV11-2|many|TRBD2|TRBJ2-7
CASSLEAGVDEQYF
TGTGCCAGCAGCTTAGAAGCGGGAGTTGACGAGCAGTACTTC
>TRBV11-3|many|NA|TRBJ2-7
CASSPQGTHYEQYF
TGTGCCAGCAGCCCCCAAGGGACTCACTACGAGCAGTACTTC
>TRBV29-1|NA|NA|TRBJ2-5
CSVDPEIQETQYF
TGCAGCGTTGATCCAGAGATTCAAGAGACCCAGTACTTC
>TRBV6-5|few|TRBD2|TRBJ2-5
CASSYYRAGGPGETQYF
TGTGCCAGCAGTTACTACAGGGCGGGAGGGCCGGGAGAGACCCAGTACTTC
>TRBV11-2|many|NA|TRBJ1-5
CASSRTVGSNQPQHF
TGTGCCAGCAGCCGAACAGTGGGAAGCAATCAGCCCCAGCATTTT
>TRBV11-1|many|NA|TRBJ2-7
CASSLGPGQGNFPEQYF
TGTGCCAGCAGCTTAGGTCCAGGGCAGGGGAATTTTCCCGAGCAGTACTTC
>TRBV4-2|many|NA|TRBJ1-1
CASSQEDRLNTEAFF
TGTGCCAGCAGCCAAGAAGACAGGCTAAACACTGAAGCTTTCTTT